This T cell receptor (beta chain) was captured by sequencing in a study of spatial heterogeneity in lung cancer. Specified time point: sample taken at primary tumor resection. Unsorted samples of tumor, nontumor lung or frozen PBMC had their whole RNA sequenced. The CDR3 totals 13 residues. Germline CDR1 LNHNV, CDR2 YYDKDF (reference sequence). Trimming at V came to 8 bases and at J to 10 bases, leaving 7 bases not matched to a gene. Each CDR3 protein gets one entry after TCRdb re-called the 5' RACE reads with MiXCR. Of some 3,000 distinct CDR3 sequences listed, around 41% are singletons. The gene calls are TRBV15 and TRBJ2-1; 11 positions match TRBD1. The specimen comprised PBMCs, sampled at surgery. This clonotype was obtained from a male donor with early-stage non-small cell lung cancer. The CDR3 reads CATEDRGRGEQFF. The CDR3 region has the DNA TGTGCCACCGAGGACAGGGGGCGCGGCGAGCAGTTCTTC.